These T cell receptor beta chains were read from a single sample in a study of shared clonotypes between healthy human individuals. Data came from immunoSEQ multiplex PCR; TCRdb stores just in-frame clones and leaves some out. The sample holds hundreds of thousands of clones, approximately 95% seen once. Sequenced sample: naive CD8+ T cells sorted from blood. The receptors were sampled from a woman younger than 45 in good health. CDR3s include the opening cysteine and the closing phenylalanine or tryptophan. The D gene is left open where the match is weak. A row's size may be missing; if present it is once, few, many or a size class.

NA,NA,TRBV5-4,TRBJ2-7,CASSLGPNFYEQYF,TGTGCCAGCAGCTTGGGCCCGAATTTCTACGAGCAGTACTTC
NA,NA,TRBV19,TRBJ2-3,CASSTGTSDTQYF,TGTGCCAGTAGTACCGGGACTTCAGATACGCAGTATTTT
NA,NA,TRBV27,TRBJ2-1,CASSSRTTLSPNEQFF,TGTGCCAGCAGCTCCCGGACGACACTGTCCCCGAATGAGCAGTTCTTC
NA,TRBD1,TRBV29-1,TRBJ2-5,CTLLRDRGWETQYF,TGCACTCTCCTGCGGGACAGGGGGTGGGAGACCCAGTACTTC
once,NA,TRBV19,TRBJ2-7,CASSIDASVRSYEQYF,TGTGCCAGTAGTATAGATGCATCGGTAAGATCCTACGAGCAGTACTTC
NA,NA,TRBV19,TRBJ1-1,CASSISEWPSTEAFF,TGTGCCAGTAGTATAAGCGAGTGGCCTAGCACTGAAGCTTTCTTT
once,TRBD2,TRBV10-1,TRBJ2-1,CASSESLAGVGEQFF,TGCGCCAGCAGTGAATCCCTAGCGGGAGTAGGTGAGCAGTTCTTC
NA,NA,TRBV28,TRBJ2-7,CASNFLGQIYEQYF,TGTGCCAGCAACTTCTTAGGACAGATCTACGAGCAGTACTTC
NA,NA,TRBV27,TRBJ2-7,CASSLTNPTYEQYF,TGTGCCAGCAGTTTGACAAATCCAACCTACGAGCAGTACTTC
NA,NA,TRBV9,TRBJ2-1,CASIPGFQGSYNEQFF,TGTGCCAGCATCCCGGGATTTCAAGGCTCCTACAATGAGCAGTTCTTC
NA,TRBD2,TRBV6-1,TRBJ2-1,CASSERLAGNNEQFF,TGTGCCAGCAGTGAACGACTAGCGGGAAACAATGAGCAGTTCTTC
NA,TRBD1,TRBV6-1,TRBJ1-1,CASTPGTGMTDAFF,TGTGCCAGCACCCCAGGGACAGGGATGACTGACGCTTTCTTT
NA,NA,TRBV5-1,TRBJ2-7,CASSFGTEPYEQYF,TGCGCCAGCAGCTTCGGGACGGAGCCCTACGAGCAGTACTTC
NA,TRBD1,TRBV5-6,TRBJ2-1,CASSFGTGGVLYEQFF,TGTGCCAGCAGCTTTGGGACAGGGGGAGTGCTCTATGAGCAGTTCTTC
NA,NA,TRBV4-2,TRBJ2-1,CASSQALASTYNEQFF,TGTGCCAGCAGCCAAGCTCTAGCGTCAACCTACAATGAGCAGTTCTTC
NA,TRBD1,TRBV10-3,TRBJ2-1,CAISEGGYEQFF,TGTGCCATCAGTGAAGGGGGCTATGAGCAGTTCTTC
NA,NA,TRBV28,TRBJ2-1,CASSFSPQDPYNEQFF,TGTGCCAGCAGTTTCTCTCCTCAAGATCCCTACAATGAGCAGTTCTTC
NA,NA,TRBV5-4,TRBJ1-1,CASREGGNTEAFF,TGTGCCAGCAGAGAAGGAGGGAACACTGAAGCTTTCTTT